This T cell receptor (beta chain) was documented in a study of cytomegalovirus exposure and HLA in healthy donors. Study details: HLA-typed donors were the source of around 85 million unique TCRs held in an early data release. Findings of the study overall: Associated with cytomegalovirus, according to the listing, were some 180 TCR beta chains. In a later analysis, donors in an Asian-associated ancestry cluster reportedly had fewer N-insertions in productive TCRs than the cohort mean. Later genetic work tied a missense DCLRE1C variant to beta-chain V and J trimming.

As for this clone: Antigen unknown.

Primers included in the PCR were 60 Vbeta and 13 Jbeta primers. Sequencing was performed with immunoSEQ multiplex PCR; in TCRdb, only in-frame clones are kept and a portion is missing. Of more than 60,000 clones detected, about four fifths appear once; the ten largest clones hold around 4.7%. Germline values: CDR1 MNHEY, CDR2 SVGAGI. After removal of 7 bases from V and 3 bases from J, the junction contained 2 bases not matched to a gene. There are 13 residues in the CDR3. The origin of this receptor is a woman aged 30 to 39 in good health and CMV-seronegative. Specimen: PBMCs. The chain has TRBV6-5 and TRBJ1-2, with TRBD1 identical over 10 bases. DNA of the CDR3: TGTGCCAGCACCGGGACAGGGGACTATGGCTACACCTTC. Its protein product is CASTGTGDYGYTF.